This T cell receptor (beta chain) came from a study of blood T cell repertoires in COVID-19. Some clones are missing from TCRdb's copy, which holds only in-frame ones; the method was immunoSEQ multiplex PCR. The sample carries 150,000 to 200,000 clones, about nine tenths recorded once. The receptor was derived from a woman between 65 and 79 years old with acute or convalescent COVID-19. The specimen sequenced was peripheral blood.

This CDR3 is CASSVARENTEAFF. CDR3 coding DNA: TGTGCCAGCAGTGTGGCCAGGGAGAACACTGAAGCTTTCTTT. V and J are TRBV2 and TRBJ1-1, with D possibly matching TRBD1 (5 bases). V was trimmed by 4 bases and J by 1 base, leaving 10 bases between them. CDR1 SNHLY and CDR2 FYNNEI come from the germline V gene. This CDR3 region has 14 residues. Combining the CDR3 with reference TRBV2 and TRBJ1-1 gives the whole variable domain EPEVTQTPSHQVTQMGQEVILRCVPISNHLYFYWYRQILGQKVEFLVSFYNNEISEKSEIFDDQFSVERPDGSNFTLKIRSTKLEDSAMYFCASSVARENTEAFFGQGTRLTVV.